The entry below describes one T cell receptor (beta chain). The entry originates in a study of T cell responses to AZD1222 COVID-19 vaccine. Method: immunoSEQ multiplex PCR; TCRdb's copy keeps in-frame clones and lacks some. This table has some 150,000 clones, about nine tenths appearing once. In germline, CDR1 is MNHEY, CDR2 SVGEGT. CDR3 length equals 13 residues. V lost 5 bases and J 2 bases, leaving 10 bases between the germline ends. The chain combines TRBV6-2 or TRBV6-3 with TRBJ2-7, with D possibly TRBD1 on 6 matching bases. The clonotype was recovered from an adult who received the MenACWY meningococcal vaccine as a control. The source was peripheral blood, collected 28 days after the second dose of the MenACWY control vaccine. The CDR3 region is CASSNRVPYEQYF. The CDR3 DNA reads TGTGCCAGCAGTAACAGGGTGCCCTACGAGCAGTACTTC.